This TCR beta chain was identified in a study of shared clonotypes between healthy human individuals. V was pared by 1 base and J by 10 bases, with 17 bases between. The CDR3 sequence is 16 residues long. In germline, CDR1 is SEHNR, CDR2 FQNEAQ (reference sequence). The donor cohort consisted entirely of Caucasian adults residing in Nashville, Tennessee. Sequencing was performed with immunoSEQ multiplex PCR; in TCRdb, only in-frame clones are kept and a portion is missing. The sample holds around 2.1 million clones; approximately 96% are singletons and the top ten take around 0.13%. The rearrangement joins TRBV7-9 to TRBJ1-6; D gene unclear. What was sequenced was naive CD4+ T cells sorted from blood. Indicated subset: CD45RA+ positively selected. The sequence was collected from a young man in good health. This CDR3 is CASSLGFSAEGSPLHF. CDR3 sequence (DNA): TGTGCCAGCAGCTTAGGGTTTTCGGCAGAAGGGTCACCCCTCCACTTT.